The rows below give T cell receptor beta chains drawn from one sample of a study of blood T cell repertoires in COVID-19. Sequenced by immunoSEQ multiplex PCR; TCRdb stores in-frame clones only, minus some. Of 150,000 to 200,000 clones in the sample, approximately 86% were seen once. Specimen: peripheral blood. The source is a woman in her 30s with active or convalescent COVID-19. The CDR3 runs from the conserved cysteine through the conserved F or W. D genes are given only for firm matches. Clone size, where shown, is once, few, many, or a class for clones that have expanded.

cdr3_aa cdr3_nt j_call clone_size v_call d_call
CASSDNVADKAFF TGTGCCAGCAGTGATAACGTAGCAGATAAAGCTTTCTTT TRBJ1-1 - TRBV28 -
CASSQLQGANSYNEQFF TGTGCCAGCAGCCAACTTCAGGGGGCAAATTCCTACAATGAGCAGTTCTTC TRBJ2-1 few TRBV5-4 TRBD1
CASSLRGGLSNQPQHF TGTGCCAGCAGTTTAAGGGGGGGACTTAGCAATCAGCCCCAGCATTTT TRBJ1-5 - TRBV27 -
CASSPPVLGEGEKLFF TGTGCCAGCTCACCACCTGTTTTGGGGGAGGGCGAAAAACTGTTTTTT TRBJ1-4 few TRBV18 -
CASRPTDLSGYTF TGTGCCAGCAGGCCTACTGACTTGAGTGGCTACACCTTC TRBJ1-2 - TRBV6-2/TRBV6-3 -
CASSPRGGTNEKLFF TGTGCCAGCAGCCCGCGGGGGGGGACTAATGAAAAACTGTTTTTT TRBJ1-4 - TRBV6-5 -
CASTIGNEQFF TGTGCCAGCACAATCGGCAATGAGCAGTTCTTC TRBJ2-1 few TRBV28 -
CASSAGLSEDTQYF TGTGCCAGCAGCGCTGGACTGTCTGAAGATACGCAGTATTTT TRBJ2-3 - TRBV9 -
CATSRASNRGNYGYTF TGTGCCACCAGCAGAGCGTCGAACAGGGGGAACTATGGCTACACCTTC TRBJ1-2 - TRBV15 TRBD1
CASSPRNGIEYEQYF TGTGCCAGCTCACCACGGAACGGGATCGAATACGAGCAGTACTTC TRBJ2-7 - TRBV18 -
CASSADRGPYGYTF TGTGCCAGCAGCGCCGACAGGGGGCCCTATGGCTACACCTTC TRBJ1-2 few TRBV7-2 TRBD1
CASSEVGQAKYGYTF TGTGCCAGCAGTGAAGTGGGACAGGCCAAATATGGCTACACCTTC TRBJ1-2 - TRBV2 TRBD1
CASREGAETQYF TGTGCCAGCAGGGAGGGAGCAGAGACCCAGTACTTC TRBJ2-5 - TRBV3-1/TRBV3-2 -
CASSPGGVAGGEQFF TGTGCCAGCAGCCCCGGGGGAGTAGCGGGTGGTGAGCAGTTCTTC TRBJ2-1 - TRBV11-3 TRBD2
CASSPWVKGHDYGYTF TGTGCCAGCTCACCCTGGGTAAAGGGGCACGACTATGGCTACACCTTC TRBJ1-2 - TRBV18 -
CASSSIPSGVGNQPQHF TGTGCCAGCAGTTCGATACCCTCAGGGGTGGGTAATCAGCCCCAGCATTTT TRBJ1-5 - TRBV28 -
CATSRDRHFTYGYTF TGTGCCACCAGCAGAGATCGACATTTCACGTATGGCTACACCTTC TRBJ1-2 - TRBV15 -
CASSSSAGYGYTF TGTGCCAGCAGTTCCTCCGCAGGATATGGCTACACCTTC TRBJ1-2 - TRBV28 -
CASSPPFAGVGYNEQFF TGTGCCAGCTCACCCCCCTTTGCGGGAGTGGGCTACAATGAGCAGTTCTTC TRBJ2-1 - TRBV18 TRBD2
CASSYLGPTEAFF TGTGCCAGCAGTTACCTGGGCCCCACTGAAGCTTTCTTT TRBJ1-1 - TRBV6-5 -
CAWSRTGNSPLHF TGTGCCTGGAGCAGGACAGGGAATTCACCCCTCCACTTT TRBJ1-6 - TRBV30 TRBD1
CACPQLRGYTF TGTGCCTGCCCTCAGTTGCGGGGCTACACCTTC TRBJ1-2 - TRBV30 -
CASSYRGQGEKLFF TGTGCCAGTAGCTACCGGGGACAGGGCGAAAAACTGTTTTTT TRBJ1-4 - TRBV19 TRBD1
CASSYAAGVIYEQYF TGTGCCAGCAGTTACGCAGCAGGGGTGATCTACGAGCAGTACTTC TRBJ2-7 - TRBV6-5 -
CASSYGQANSPLHF TGTGCCAGCAGTTACGGGCAGGCTAATTCACCCCTCCACTTT TRBJ1-6 few TRBV6-6 -
CASRAPGQGYQPQHF TGTGCCAGCAGAGCTCCCGGACAGGGTTATCAGCCCCAGCATTTT TRBJ1-5 few TRBV2 TRBD1
CASSPRQGSYEQYF TGCGCCAGCAGCCCTAGACAGGGATCCTACGAGCAGTACTTC TRBJ2-7 - TRBV4-1 TRBD1
CASTTGTGRTGELFF TGTGCCAGCACGACCGGGACAGGGCGCACCGGGGAGCTGTTTTTT TRBJ2-2 - TRBV9 TRBD1
CASSATSGYNEQFF TGTGCCAGTAGTGCGACTAGTGGGTACAATGAGCAGTTCTTC TRBJ2-1 - TRBV19 -
CASSQDTGARLYGYTF TGCGCCAGCAGCCAAGATACCGGAGCTAGACTCTATGGCTACACCTTC TRBJ1-2 - TRBV4-1 -
CASSPAPTANTEAFF TGTGCCAGCAGCCCCGCCCCGACAGCGAACACTGAAGCTTTCTTT TRBJ1-1 - TRBV7-8 -